A selection of T cell receptor beta chains follows, all from one sample in a study of blood T cell repertoires in COVID-19. Using immunoSEQ multiplex PCR, the repertoire was profiled, and TCRdb retains in-frame clones only, with some absent. The sample holds 300,000 to 350,000 clones, 85% to 90% seen once. Sample: peripheral blood. The receptors here all came from a woman aged 45 to 65 with COVID-19, enrolled during active disease. The CDR3 runs from the conserved cysteine through the conserved F or W. Each record gives: J gene, V gene, CDR3 length, CDR3 protein.

J gene: TRBJ1-4; V gene: TRBV30; CDR3 length: 15; CDR3 protein: CAWTQGRGRREKLFF
J gene: TRBJ1-2; V gene: TRBV11-2; CDR3 length: 16; CDR3 protein: CASSFMRQTLSEGYTF
J gene: TRBJ2-3; V gene: TRBV6-5; CDR3 length: 15; CDR3 protein: CASSLTGSGTDTQYF
J gene: TRBJ1-1; V gene: TRBV11-2; CDR3 length: 16; CDR3 protein: CASRGRTGGRNTEAFF
J gene: TRBJ2-3; V gene: TRBV5-1; CDR3 length: 15; CDR3 protein: CASSLGLAGGDTQYF
J gene: TRBJ2-5; V gene: TRBV7-9; CDR3 length: 12; CDR3 protein: CASMSLEGTQYF
J gene: TRBJ2-7; V gene: TRBV30; CDR3 length: 14; CDR3 protein: CAQSRSGLVNEQYF
J gene: TRBJ1-1; V gene: TRBV6-5; CDR3 length: 14; CDR3 protein: CASRKDLPYTEAFF
J gene: TRBJ1-1; V gene: TRBV30; CDR3 length: 11; CDR3 protein: CAWRQNTEAFF
J gene: TRBJ1-4; V gene: TRBV15; CDR3 length: 17; CDR3 protein: CATSREKEYPFGEKLFF
J gene: TRBJ2-2; V gene: TRBV7-9; CDR3 length: 16; CDR3 protein: CASSLYAGGNTGELFF
J gene: TRBJ2-1; V gene: TRBV10-2; CDR3 length: 15; CDR3 protein: CASREVAGVPNEQFF
J gene: TRBJ2-1; V gene: TRBV4-2; CDR3 length: 18; CDR3 protein: CASSHSSGLADSYNEQFF
J gene: TRBJ2-1; V gene: TRBV19; CDR3 length: 16; CDR3 protein: CASSSNPSGPNNEQFF
J gene: TRBJ2-5; V gene: TRBV12-3/TRBV12-4; CDR3 length: 13; CDR3 protein: CASSYPGEETQYF
J gene: TRBJ2-5; V gene: TRBV30; CDR3 length: 15; CDR3 protein: CAWSVARGRQETQYF
J gene: TRBJ2-7; V gene: TRBV29-1; CDR3 length: 12; CDR3 protein: CSTSGSSNEQYF
J gene: TRBJ2-7; V gene: TRBV7-2; CDR3 length: 14; CDR3 protein: CASSLGGSTYEQYF
J gene: TRBJ1-1; V gene: TRBV19; CDR3 length: 16; CDR3 protein: CASSIKGDRANTEAFF
J gene: TRBJ1-1; V gene: TRBV6-9; CDR3 length: 17; CDR3 protein: CASSQRGGFSKNTEAFF
J gene: TRBJ1-4; V gene: TRBV5-6; CDR3 length: 15; CDR3 protein: CASRAVGSGDEKLFF
J gene: TRBJ1-2; V gene: TRBV27; CDR3 length: 13; CDR3 protein: CASSFWDSGGYTF
J gene: TRBJ1-1; V gene: TRBV7-2; CDR3 length: 15; CDR3 protein: CASSLIGQGVSEAFF
J gene: TRBJ2-3; V gene: TRBV9; CDR3 length: 15; CDR3 protein: CASSLRLAWTDTQYF
J gene: TRBJ1-5; V gene: TRBV7-2; CDR3 length: 14; CDR3 protein: CASSLQGGNQPQHF
J gene: TRBJ2-5; V gene: TRBV7-8; CDR3 length: 16; CDR3 protein: CASSRTSGSGGETQYF
J gene: TRBJ2-2; V gene: TRBV4-1; CDR3 length: 14; CDR3 protein: CASSQVYHTGELFF
J gene: TRBJ2-1; V gene: TRBV24-1; CDR3 length: 17; CDR3 protein: CATSHRSSGRATDEQFF
J gene: TRBJ2-7; V gene: TRBV5-6; CDR3 length: 15; CDR3 protein: CASSLGLASSYEQYF
J gene: TRBJ2-7; V gene: TRBV3-1/TRBV3-2; CDR3 length: 14; CDR3 protein: CASTLGQGSYEQYF
J gene: TRBJ2-2; V gene: TRBV5-1; CDR3 length: 16; CDR3 protein: CASSLALSRGTGELFF
J gene: TRBJ1-1; V gene: TRBV6-2/TRBV6-3; CDR3 length: 14; CDR3 protein: CASSRDKGNTEAFF
J gene: TRBJ2-7; V gene: TRBV4-2; CDR3 length: 15; CDR3 protein: CASSQDYASGREQYF
J gene: TRBJ2-7; V gene: TRBV28; CDR3 length: 15; CDR3 protein: CASSLTSGGSYEQYF
J gene: TRBJ1-4; V gene: TRBV15; CDR3 length: 16; CDR3 protein: CATSRDRTEANEKLFF
J gene: TRBJ1-1; V gene: TRBV30; CDR3 length: 13; CDR3 protein: CAWSLEGYTEAFF
J gene: TRBJ2-1; V gene: TRBV5-1; CDR3 length: 15; CDR3 protein: CASRVQGPSYNEQFF
J gene: TRBJ1-2; V gene: TRBV4-3; CDR3 length: 14; CDR3 protein: CASSRQGASHGYTF
J gene: TRBJ1-2; V gene: TRBV3-1/TRBV3-2; CDR3 length: 14; CDR3 protein: CASSQGQGDYGYTF
J gene: TRBJ1-1; V gene: TRBV19; CDR3 length: 16; CDR3 protein: CASRPDRGHLNTEAFF
J gene: TRBJ1-1; V gene: TRBV6-5; CDR3 length: 14; CDR3 protein: CASSFTGGPTEAFF
J gene: TRBJ2-1; V gene: TRBV29-1; CDR3 length: 12; CDR3 protein: CSTFGGYNEQFF
J gene: TRBJ2-7; V gene: TRBV7-2; CDR3 length: 18; CDR3 protein: CASSTSGTSGTLSYEQYF
J gene: TRBJ1-1; V gene: TRBV12-3/TRBV12-4; CDR3 length: 13; CDR3 protein: CASSNHRDRGAFF
J gene: TRBJ2-7; V gene: TRBV18; CDR3 length: 14; CDR3 protein: CASSTQGGSYEQYF
J gene: TRBJ2-7; V gene: TRBV27; CDR3 length: 13; CDR3 protein: CASSSYRGNEQYF
J gene: TRBJ2-2; V gene: TRBV21-1; CDR3 length: 19; CDR3 protein: CASGLKRGDRGRLTGELFF
J gene: TRBJ1-2; V gene: TRBV29-1; CDR3 length: 13; CDR3 protein: CSVQTGGPYGYTF
J gene: TRBJ2-1; V gene: TRBV15; CDR3 length: 11; CDR3 protein: CATSISKEQFF
J gene: TRBJ2-5; V gene: TRBV7-9; CDR3 length: 14; CDR3 protein: CASSVDRGSETQYF
J gene: TRBJ1-1; V gene: TRBV3-1/TRBV3-2; CDR3 length: 15; CDR3 protein: CASSHTGTQNTEAFF
J gene: TRBJ1-4; V gene: TRBV28; CDR3 length: 15; CDR3 protein: CASSSEGSTNEKLFF
J gene: TRBJ2-2; V gene: TRBV29-1; CDR3 length: 16; CDR3 protein: CSVVLAGGLGTGELFF
J gene: TRBJ2-5; V gene: TRBV20-1; CDR3 length: 11; CDR3 protein: CSARLRETQYF
J gene: TRBJ2-2; V gene: TRBV24-1; CDR3 length: 15; CDR3 protein: CATSDSRRNTGELFF
J gene: TRBJ2-1; V gene: TRBV30; CDR3 length: 14; CDR3 protein: CAWVPGLAFTEQFF
J gene: TRBJ1-6; V gene: TRBV5-1; CDR3 length: 14; CDR3 protein: CASSLDGYNSPLHF